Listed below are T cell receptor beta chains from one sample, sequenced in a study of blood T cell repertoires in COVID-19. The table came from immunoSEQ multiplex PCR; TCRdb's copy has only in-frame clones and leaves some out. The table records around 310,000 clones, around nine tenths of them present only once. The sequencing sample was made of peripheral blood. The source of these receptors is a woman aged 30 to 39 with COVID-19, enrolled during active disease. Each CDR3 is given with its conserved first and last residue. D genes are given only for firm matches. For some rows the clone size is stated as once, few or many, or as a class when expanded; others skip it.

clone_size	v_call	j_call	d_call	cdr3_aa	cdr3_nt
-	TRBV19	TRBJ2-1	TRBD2	CASSIGLAAYNEQFF	TGTGCCAGTAGTATAGGACTAGCGGCGTACAATGAGCAGTTCTTC
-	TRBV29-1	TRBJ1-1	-	CSVLDSHTEAFF	TGCAGCGTCTTAGACAGCCACACTGAAGCTTTCTTT
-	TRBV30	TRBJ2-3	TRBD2	CAWTVGGSTDTQYF	TGTGCCTGGACCGTGGGAGGGAGCACAGATACGCAGTATTTT
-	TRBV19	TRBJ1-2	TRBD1	CASSSRGRDGYTF	TGTGCCAGTAGTTCCAGGGGGCGCGATGGCTACACCTTC
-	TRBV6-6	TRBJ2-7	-	CASRPDSSYEQYF	TGTGCCAGCAGACCAGACAGCTCCTACGAGCAGTACTTC
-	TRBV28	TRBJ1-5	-	CASRTGTGPQHF	TGTGCCAGCAGGACGGGAACGGGGCCCCAGCATTTT
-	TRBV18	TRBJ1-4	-	CASSPRTVSTNEKLFF	TGTGCCAGCTCACCGAGGACAGTTTCAACTAATGAAAAACTGTTTTTT
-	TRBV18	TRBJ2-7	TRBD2	CASSPGSGSLYEQYF	TGTGCCAGCTCACCAGGTAGCGGGAGTTTGTACGAGCAGTACTTC
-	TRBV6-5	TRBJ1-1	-	CASSKWGGNTEAFF	TGTGCCAGCAGTAAATGGGGGGGCAACACTGAAGCTTTCTTT
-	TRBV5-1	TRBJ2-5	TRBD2	CASSFGVGGPRQETQYF	TGCGCCAGCAGCTTCGGGGTGGGAGGGCCTCGACAAGAGACCCAGTACTTC
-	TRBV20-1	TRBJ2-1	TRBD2	CSARGGTEQFF	TGCAGTGCTAGGGGGGGGACTGAGCAGTTCTTC
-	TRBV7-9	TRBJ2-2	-	CASSLDRDSGYTGELFF	TGTGCCAGCAGCTTAGACAGGGATAGCGGGTACACCGGGGAGCTGTTTTTT
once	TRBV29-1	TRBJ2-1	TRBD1	CSVPGDRAGEQFF	TGCAGCGTTCCCGGGGACAGGGCAGGTGAGCAGTTCTTC
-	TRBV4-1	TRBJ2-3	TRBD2	CASSLSGYSTDTQYF	TGCGCCAGCAGCCTTAGCGGGTATAGCACAGATACGCAGTATTTT
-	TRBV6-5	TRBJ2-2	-	CASPTEWNTGELFF	TGTGCCAGCCCGACAGAGTGGAACACCGGGGAGCTGTTTTTT
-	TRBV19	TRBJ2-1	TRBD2	CASSIAGGRGNEQFF	TGTGCCAGTAGTATAGCGGGAGGGCGAGGCAATGAGCAGTTCTTC
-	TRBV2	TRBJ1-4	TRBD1	CASSEGTGGREKLFF	TGTGCCAGCAGTGAAGGGACAGGGGGACGTGAAAAACTGTTTTTT
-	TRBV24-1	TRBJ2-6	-	CATRAAGANVLTF	TGTGCCACCAGGGCCGCCGGGGCCAACGTCCTGACTTTC
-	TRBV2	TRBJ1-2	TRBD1	CASSETGLGYTF	TGTGCCAGCAGCGAGACAGGGTTGGGCTACACCTTC
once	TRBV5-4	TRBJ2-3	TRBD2	CASSVLADPSTDTQYF	TGTGCCAGCAGCGTACTAGCGGACCCTAGCACAGATACGCAGTATTTT
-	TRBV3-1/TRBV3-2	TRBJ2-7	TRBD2	CASSQVTGGTSGDYEQYF	TGTGCCAGCAGCCAAGTTACAGGCGGGACTAGCGGTGATTACGAGCAGTACTTC
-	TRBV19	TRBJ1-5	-	CASKAQVGQPQHF	TGTGCCAGTAAGGCACAGGTCGGCCAGCCCCAGCATTTT
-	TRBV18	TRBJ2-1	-	CASAPGATYNEQFF	TGTGCCAGCGCACCAGGGGCTACCTACAATGAGCAGTTCTTC
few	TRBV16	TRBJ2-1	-	CASSQTGDEQFF	TGTGCCAGCAGCCAAACGGGAGATGAGCAGTTCTTC
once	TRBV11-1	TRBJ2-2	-	CASSSQGGIPTGELFF	TGTGCCAGCAGCTCCCAAGGCGGGATTCCCACCGGGGAGCTGTTTTTT
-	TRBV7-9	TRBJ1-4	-	CASSFAALWSRVNEKLFF	TGTGCCAGCAGCTTTGCCGCTCTTTGGAGTCGCGTTAATGAAAAACTGTTTTTT
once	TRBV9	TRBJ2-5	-	CASSPRGGQETQYF	TGTGCCAGCAGCCCCAGGGGAGGGCAAGAGACCCAGTACTTC
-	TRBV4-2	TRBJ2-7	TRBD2	CASSLIRGVGEQYF	TGTGCCAGCAGCCTAATACGGGGGGTAGGGGAGCAGTACTTC